The rows below give T cell receptor beta chains drawn from one sample of a study of cytomegalovirus exposure and HLA in healthy donors. Generated by immunoSEQ multiplex PCR, the TCRdb table keeps only in-frame clones and is missing some. The profile shows 140,000 or so clones, about 82% of them singletons. The sequenced material came from PBMCs. These receptors were obtained from a male donor in good health and CMV-seronegative. Each CDR3 is given without its conserved first and last residue. The size entry is marked missing in some rows and otherwise reads once, few, many or a size class.

>TRBV6-1|.|TRBJ1-5
ASSGTPTYYSNQPQH
>TRBV6-5|few|TRBJ2-1
ASGLLDSSGNEQF
>TRBV27|.|TRBJ2-1
ASSLSQLAGREQF
>TRBV6-5|.|TRBJ1-2
ASSSHRGGYT
>TRBV19|.|TRBJ2-7
ASSIVGQNEQY
>TRBV7-9|.|TRBJ1-3
ASSQTVSSGNTIY
>TRBV2|.|TRBJ2-5
AGYRSRGAQY
>TRBV20-1|.|TRBJ1-1
SAPERSEAF
>TRBV6-1|.|.
ASSVRAYEQY
>TRBV9|.|TRBJ2-2
ASRVGVEITGELF
>TRBV19|few|TRBJ1-1
ASSPRQVMYAEAF
>TRBV14|.|TRBJ2-2
ASSHRDRGTGELF
>TRBV4-1|.|TRBJ1-6
ASSQQGNSYNSPLH
>TRBV7-9|.|TRBJ1-2
ASSWGGGVENYGYT
>TRBV7-3|once|TRBJ2-6
ASSLGTSLSGANVLT
>TRBV7-6|.|TRBJ2-3
ASSSLAGSGDTQY
>TRBV7-2|once|TRBJ2-7
ASSLFGGALDEQY
>TRBV4-1|.|TRBJ1-4
ASSPTVDRAEKLF
>TRBV28|.|TRBJ2-7
ASQRGGASEQY
>TRBV4-1|few|TRBJ1-1
ASRSWGEATEAF
>TRBV27|.|TRBJ2-1
ASFSGFYNEQF
>TRBV6-1|.|TRBJ2-1
ASTPDRGLLNEQF
>TRBV27|few|TRBJ2-1
ATHFAGRSGEQF
>TRBV19|.|TRBJ1-1
ASSIDPRGNTEAF
>TRBV28|.|TRBJ2-5
ASSFSGLAVFQETQY
>TRBV7-9|.|TRBJ2-1
ASSPGAWDRGDNEQF
>TRBV11-1|.|TRBJ1-2
ASSPLKLTGGDYGYT
>TRBV7-9|.|TRBJ1-5
ASSSGNQPQH
>TRBV7-3|.|TRBJ2-3
ASSLTGTYTDTQY
>TRBV2|.|TRBJ2-7
ASSEGIRTSGLWGEQY
>TRBV15|.|TRBJ2-5
ATSRNSRAAQETQY
>TRBV21-1|few|TRBJ2-2
ASSPPGKPGTGELF
>TRBV9|.|TRBJ1-2
ASSPHGTARGYT
>TRBV6-4|.|TRBJ2-1
ASSDRDNEQF
>TRBV28|.|TRBJ2-7
ASRKRDGTYEQY
>TRBV5-6|.|TRBJ2-7
ASSPERESSYEQY
>TRBV19|many|TRBJ1-1
ASSITVNTEAF
>TRBV5-4|.|TRBJ2-2
ASSSATGELF
>TRBV11-2|.|TRBJ2-5
ASSFGLAGGSYQETQY
>TRBV15|.|TRBJ1-6
ATSIRRDYNSPLH
>TRBV11-1|.|TRBJ1-2
ASSSTGEGYT
>TRBV7-6|.|TRBJ2-3
ASSLASGTGLADTQY
>TRBV5-1|once|TRBJ1-4
ASSLGQGVQKLF